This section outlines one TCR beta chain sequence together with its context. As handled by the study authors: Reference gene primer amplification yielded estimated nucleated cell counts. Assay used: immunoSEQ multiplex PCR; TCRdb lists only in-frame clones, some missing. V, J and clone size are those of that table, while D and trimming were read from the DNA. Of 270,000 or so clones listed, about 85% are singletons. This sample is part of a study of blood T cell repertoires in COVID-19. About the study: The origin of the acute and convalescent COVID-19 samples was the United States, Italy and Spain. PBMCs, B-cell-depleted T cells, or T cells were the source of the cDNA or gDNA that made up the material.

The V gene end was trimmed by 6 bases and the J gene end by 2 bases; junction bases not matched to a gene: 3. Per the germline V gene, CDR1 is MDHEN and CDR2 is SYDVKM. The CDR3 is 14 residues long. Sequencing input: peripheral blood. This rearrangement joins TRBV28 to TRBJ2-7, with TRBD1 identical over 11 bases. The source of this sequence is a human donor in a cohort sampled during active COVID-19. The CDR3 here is CASRPGQGAYEQYF. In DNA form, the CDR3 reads TGTGCCAGCAGGCCGGGACAGGGGGCCTACGAGCAGTACTTC.